A selection of T cell receptor beta chains follows, all from one sample in a study of T cell changes during pregnancy in multiple sclerosis. Assay used: immunoSEQ multiplex PCR; TCRdb lists only in-frame clones, some missing. The data contain 35,000 to 50,000 clones, 88% of them singletons. Here the sequenced sample was CD4+ T cells from peripheral blood mononuclear cells, taken in the second trimester of pregnancy. These receptors all stem from a female donor with multiple sclerosis, enrolled in a pregnancy study. The conserved cysteine and the conserved F or W are not part of the CDR3 here. Fields, in order: V gene, CDR3 length, CDR3 protein.

v_call: TRBV10-3
cdr3_length: 13
cdr3_aa: AIRPGLAGSGELF

v_call: TRBV29-1
cdr3_length: 10
cdr3_aa: SVTDRATEAF

v_call: TRBV7-2
cdr3_length: 14
cdr3_aa: ASSLFDRRTNYGYT

v_call: TRBV9
cdr3_length: 14
cdr3_aa: ASSVEGGRTGYEQY

v_call: TRBV27
cdr3_length: 12
cdr3_aa: ASSLGQPPYEQY

v_call: TRBV4-1
cdr3_length: 15
cdr3_aa: ASSPFPERFGNQPQH

v_call: TRBV7-2
cdr3_length: 15
cdr3_aa: ASSLRSGWTGDETQY

v_call: TRBV27
cdr3_length: 16
cdr3_aa: ASSFLAEASSGANVLT

v_call: TRBV7-9
cdr3_length: 12
cdr3_aa: ASSLGGGIQTQY

v_call: TRBV9
cdr3_length: 12
cdr3_aa: ASSVEWAQETQY

v_call: TRBV2
cdr3_length: 16
cdr3_aa: ASSEAGSSGRAMNEQF

v_call: TRBV7-6
cdr3_length: 14
cdr3_aa: ASSPSAGTYQETQY

v_call: TRBV6-5
cdr3_length: 13
cdr3_aa: ASRETGSLNEKLF

v_call: TRBV6-5
cdr3_length: 13
cdr3_aa: ASSIDGISGNTIY

v_call: TRBV5-4
cdr3_length: 14
cdr3_aa: ASSTPRQGIQETQY

v_call: TRBV7-6
cdr3_length: 14
cdr3_aa: ASSLRGGSRSDTQY

v_call: TRBV28
cdr3_length: 14
cdr3_aa: ASIPGTGGYNYGYT

v_call: TRBV5-1
cdr3_length: 17
cdr3_aa: ASSQPGQGASGLYNEQF

v_call: TRBV11-2
cdr3_length: 13
cdr3_aa: ASSFRGGGDEKLF

v_call: TRBV5-1
cdr3_length: 13
cdr3_aa: ASSSGLAATYEQY

v_call: TRBV5-1
cdr3_length: 12
cdr3_aa: ASSFSLQGEKLF

v_call: TRBV2
cdr3_length: 10
cdr3_aa: ASSTRQDGYT

v_call: TRBV7-9
cdr3_length: 14
cdr3_aa: ASSLFSGSGTDTQY

v_call: TRBV29-1
cdr3_length: 16
cdr3_aa: SVLTYGTSGRARETQY

v_call: TRBV19
cdr3_length: 12
cdr3_aa: ASSSGTLQETQY

v_call: TRBV5-4
cdr3_length: 14
cdr3_aa: ASRFGLAGSVGEQY

v_call: TRBV2
cdr3_length: 14
cdr3_aa: ASSSTGGEVPGELF

v_call: TRBV7-6
cdr3_length: 14
cdr3_aa: ASSLGSREIQETQY

v_call: TRBV28
cdr3_length: 11
cdr3_aa: ASSLGGALGYT

v_call: TRBV27
cdr3_length: 13
cdr3_aa: ASSLGQGSGTEAF

v_call: TRBV19
cdr3_length: 16
cdr3_aa: ASNSIFGTGKINTEAF

v_call: TRBV6-1
cdr3_length: 13
cdr3_aa: ASFFGQGGTDTQY

v_call: TRBV5-4
cdr3_length: 13
cdr3_aa: ASSLAKGANTEAF

v_call: TRBV5-1
cdr3_length: 12
cdr3_aa: ASSVLEGTDTQY

v_call: TRBV28
cdr3_length: 14
cdr3_aa: ASSLRQGLASWEQF